This paragraph reports one T cell receptor (beta chain). Its specificity is not known. Trimming shortened V by 3 bases and J by 6 bases, and 6 bases separated the two germline ends. This CDR3 region has 12 residues. CDR1 and CDR2 (germline): LNHDA, SQIVND (reference sequence). The sample comes from a study of T cell repertoires in cytomegalovirus infection. TCRdb re-called the reads through MiXCR, storing one row per CDR3 protein. There are about 89,000 distinct CDR3 sequences in the sample; less than 30% occur only once, and roughly 70% lies in the top ten. Sample: CD8+ T cells from cultured PBMCs, taken from culture after CMV antigen stimulation. The origin of this receptor is a human donor in good health (CMV status not recorded). Some clones in this sample may be carry-over from other donors' samples. V and J are TRBV19 and TRBJ1-5; D not resolved. The CDR3 bases are TGTGCCAGTAGTATGGGAGGTCAGCCCCAGCATTTT. The encoded protein is CASSMGGQPQHF.